This T cell receptor (beta chain) was sequenced for a study of T cells in Graves' hyperthyroidism and ophthalmopathy. Study findings and constraints: Ophthalmopathy was separated from stable hyperthyroidism by a 13 V-J model.

Researchers took RNA transcripts and amplified the TCR beta CDR3 regions from them. The primer set for the first-round RT-PCR of the TCR CDR3 was HTBI. TCRdb fed the multiplex PCR reads into MiXCR, producing one record per CDR3 protein. Among some 300,000 distinct CDR3 sequences, around 16% were seen once, and the ten largest hold 33%. The CDR3 sequence is 14 residues long. V was pared by 6 bases and J by 0 bases, with 8 bases between. Germline loops: CDR1 MGHRA, CDR2 YSYEKL. There are a few counts of this clonotype. Its specificity is unknown. This chain uses TRBV4-1 with TRBJ2-2; possible D gene TRBD1, 5 bases. The sample comprised blood. The TCR sequence derives from a young man with Graves' hyperthyroidism. CDR3 sequence reads: CASRRQTNTGELFF. CDR3 in DNA: TGCGCCAGCAGACGACAGACGAACACCGGGGAGCTGTTTTTT.